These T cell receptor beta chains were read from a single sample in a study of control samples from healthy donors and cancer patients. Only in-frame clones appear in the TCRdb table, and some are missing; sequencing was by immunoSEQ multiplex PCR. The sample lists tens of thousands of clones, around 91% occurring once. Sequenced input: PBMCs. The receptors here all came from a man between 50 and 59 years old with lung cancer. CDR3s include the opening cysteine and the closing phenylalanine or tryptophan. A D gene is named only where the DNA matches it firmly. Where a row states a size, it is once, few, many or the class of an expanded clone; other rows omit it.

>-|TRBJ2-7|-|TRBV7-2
TGTGCCAGCAGCTTAACCTCTATGCTACAGGGCTCCTACGAGCAGTACTTC
CASSLTSMLQGSYEQYF
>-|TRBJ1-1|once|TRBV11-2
TGTGCCAGCGGGATTGGAACGACGAACACTGAAGCTTTCTTT
CASGIGTTNTEAFF
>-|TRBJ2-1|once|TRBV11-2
TGTGCCAGCAGCTTAGCTGGACTTTCCTACAATGAGCAGTTCTTC
CASSLAGLSYNEQFF
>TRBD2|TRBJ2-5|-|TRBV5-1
TGCGCCAGCAGCTGGATGGCGGGGGGGCAGGAGACCCAGTACTTC
CASSWMAGGQETQYF
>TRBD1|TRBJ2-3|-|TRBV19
TGTGCCAGTAGTATAGCGGGCAGGGGGCGCGCCGGTAGCACAGATACGCAGTATTTT
CASSIAGRGRAGSTDTQYF
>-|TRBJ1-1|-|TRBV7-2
TGTGCCAGCAGCGTCCAGGTAGAAGCTTTCTTT
CASSVQVEAFF
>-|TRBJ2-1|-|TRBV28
TGTGCCAGCAGCCCCCCTGGGGCGGGGATTGGGAATGAGCAGTTCTTC
CASSPPGAGIGNEQFF
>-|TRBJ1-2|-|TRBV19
TGTGCCAGTAGTATCCAGACGGGGGGCTACACCTTC
CASSIQTGGYTF
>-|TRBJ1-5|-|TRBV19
TGTGCCAGTAGTTCAAGCCCCGGACGGAGATGGGGGTCTCAGCCCCAGCATTTT
CASSSSPGRRWGSQPQHF
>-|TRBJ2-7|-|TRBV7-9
TGTGCCAGCAGCTTAGCGGGGAGCTCCTACGAGCAGTACTTC
CASSLAGSSYEQYF
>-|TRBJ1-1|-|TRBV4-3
TGCGCCAGCAGCCAAGATCACGGGGGGCACACTGAAGCTTTCTTT
CASSQDHGGHTEAFF